Shown below are 24 T cell receptor beta chains from a single sample sequenced in a study of preoperative IRX-2 immunotherapy in early breast cancer. The treatment was: preoperative locoregional IRX-2 cytokine immunotherapy. The assay was immunoSEQ multiplex PCR, and TCRdb's table has in-frame clones only and misses some. The sample lists tens of thousands of clones, 80% to 90% occurring once. Specimen: lymph node tissue, collected after IRX-2 immunotherapy. These receptors were obtained from a human donor with breast cancer.

This clone was observed a handful of times. The chain has TRBV14 and TRBJ2-7; TRBD1 agrees at 7 bases. The V gene end was trimmed by 4 bases and the J gene end by 1 base; junction bases not matched to a gene: 7. The CDR3 length is 15 residues. Germline-derived CDR1 and CDR2 are SGHDN and FVKESK. CDR3 in DNA: TGTGCCAGCAGCCTTCGACAGGGTTTGTCCTACGAGCAGTACTTC. Translated: CASSLRQGLSYEQYF.

This clone was recorded a few times. The chain employs TRBV7-7 and TRBJ1-3; weak D call: TRBD1 (6 bases). CDR1 is SSHAT, CDR2 FNYEAQ, per germline (reference sequence). Trimming shortened V by 3 bases and J by 3 bases, and 18 bases separated the two germline ends. The length of the CDR3 is 17 residues. Here the CDR3 reads CASSLEGTGFFGNTIYF. The DNA of the CDR3 is TGTGCCAGCAGCTTGGAGGGAACAGGGTTCTTTGGAAACACCATATATTTT.

The chain combines TRBV19 with TRBJ1-2; TRBD1 agrees at 8 bases. V was clipped by 9 bases and J by 5 bases; unmatched bases: 8. CDR1 LNHDA and CDR2 SQIVND come from the germline V gene (reference sequence). This CDR3 comprises 13 residues. CDR3 residues: CASRTGTQYGYTF. The CDR3 DNA reads TGTGCCAGCAGGACAGGGACTCAATATGGCTACACCTTC. Based on the CDR3 plus reference TRBV19 and TRBJ1-2, the full variable domain is DGGITQSPKYLFRKEGQNVTLSCEQNLNHDAMYWYRQDPGQGLRLIYYSQIVNDFQKGDIAEGYSVSREKKESFPLTVTSAQKNPTAFYLCASRTGTQYGYTFGSGTRLTVV.

In this sample, this clone turned up once. This sequence joins TRBV7-1 and TRBJ2-1, with D perhaps matching TRBD1 or TRBD2 (6 bases each). TRBV7-1 is placed among ORFs of uncertain function. This CDR3 spans 17 amino acids. Trimming removed 4 bases from V and 3 bases from J, with 19 bases in between. The DNA for the CDR3 is TGTGCCAGCAGCTTGGGGAGGCGGGACATGTACTACAATGAGCAGTTCTTC. Its translation: CASSLGRRDMYYNEQFF.

CDR3 coding DNA: TGTGCCAGCAGTTACAGAAAACCCGGGGAAGCTAACTATGGCTACACCTTC. Translated, it gives CASSYRKPGEANYGYTF. The V and J genes are TRBV6-8 and TRBJ1-2; D is ambiguous. Germline V gene data show CDR1 as MNHGY and CDR2 as SAAAGT. The V end lost 2 bases, the J end lost 0 bases, and 16 bases lay between the germline ends. This CDR3 is 17 amino acids long.

CDR3 residues: CASRVQSYYGYTF. CDR3 bases: TGTGCCAGCAGGGTACAGTCATACTATGGCTACACCTTC. The V and J genes are TRBV6-8 and TRBJ1-2; D is ambiguous. With 6 bases removed from V and 3 bases from J, the gap between germline ends came to 11 bases. Per germline, CDR1 MNHGY and CDR2 SAAAGT. The CDR3 covers 13 residues.

The chain employs TRBV19 and TRBJ1-2; 7 nucleotides line up with TRBD1. Germline CDR1 reads LNHDA; CDR2 reads SQIVND (reference sequence). This CDR3 region has 14 residues. The ends lost 2 bases at V and 0 bases at J; junction bases unmatched: 0. CDR3: CASSIQGANYGYTF. The CDR3, as DNA: TGTGCCAGTAGTATACAGGGGGCTAACTATGGCTACACCTTC.

The V call is TRBV29-1, the J call TRBJ1-1, with 8 positions matching TRBD1. Germline lookup yields CDR1 SQVTM and CDR2 ANQGSEA. J was trimmed by 4 bases and V by 7 bases; bases with no gene match: 11. This CDR3 comprises 14 residues. The CDR3 DNA reads as TGCAGCGCCCGACAGGGGCGGCGCGGCACTGAAGCTTTCTTT. It yields the protein CSARQGRRGTEAFF.

The chain recombines TRBV11-3 with TRBJ2-1; weak D call: TRBD1 (6 bases). CDR3 size: 18 residues. In germline, CDR1 is SGHNT, CDR2 YENEEA. V was cut by 5 bases and J by 0 bases, with 20 bases left in between. The CDR3 sequence: CASSPALNRGNSYNEQFF. CDR3 sequence (DNA): TGTGCCAGCAGCCCGGCCTTAAATAGGGGGAACTCCTACAATGAGCAGTTCTTC.

The chain recombines TRBV15 with TRBJ1-3, with D unresolved. Germline-derived CDR1 and CDR2 are LNHNV and YYDKDF (reference sequence). The CDR3 runs to 16 residues. The V end lost 5 bases, the J end lost 1 base, and 15 bases lay between the germline ends. The chain's CDR3 is CATSFSEPGSGNTIYF. In DNA, the CDR3 is TGTGCCACCAGCTTTTCCGAGCCGGGTTCTGGAAACACCATATATTTT.

About this clone itself: Germline and junction disagree at one end, which may indicate a read error. The chain is built from TRBV6-8 and TRBJ1-5; D remains ambiguous. Per the germline V gene, CDR1 is MNHGY and CDR2 is SAAAGT. This CDR3 contains 13 residues. The CDR3 coding sequence is TGTGCCATCAGTGTCGAGGACAATCAGCCCCAGCATTTT. This encodes CAISVEDNQPQHF.

This clone was observed once. CDR3 amino acids: CASSSPGQGLRNQPQHF. DNA for the CDR3: TGTGCCAGCAGCTCCCCGGGACAGGGTTTACGCAATCAGCCCCAGCATTTT. This sequence joins TRBV25-1 and TRBJ1-5; 9 positions match TRBD1. V was pared by 6 bases and J by 2 bases, with 11 bases of the junction left unmatched. The CDR3 covers 17 residues. Germline V gives CDR1 MGHDK, CDR2 SYGVNS.

V gene TRBV11-1 combines with J gene TRBJ2-3, with 7 bases that match TRBD2. The length of the CDR3 is 15 residues. Losses at the gene ends were 3 bases for V and 0 bases for J; bases not matched to a gene: 3. Germline assignment: CDR1 SGHAT and CDR2 FQDESV (reference sequence). This CDR3 reads CASSLPGGSTDTQYF. CDR3 nucleotides: TGTGCCAGCAGCTTGCCGGGGGGAAGCACAGATACGCAGTATTTT. Supplemented by reference TRBV11-1 and TRBJ2-3, the full variable domain reads EAEVAQSPRYKITEKSQAVAFWCDPISGHATLYWYRQILGQGPELLVQFQDESVVDDSQLPKDRFSAERLKGVDSTLKIQPAELGDSAMYLCASSLPGGSTDTQYFGPGTRLTVL.

The rearrangement uses TRBV6-8 and TRBJ2-1, with D possibly matching TRBD2 (6 bases). The CDR3 runs 15 residues. The V and J ends lost 8 bases and 3 bases respectively, with 17 bases between them. CDR1 and CDR2 (germline): MNHGY, SAAAGT. The CDR3 DNA reads TGTGCCAGCCTGCAAGGGACTCCCCTCTACAATGAGCAGTTCTTC. This encodes CASLQGTPLYNEQFF.

This clone was recorded a few times. This chain links TRBV11-3 with TRBJ2-7, with D uncertain. The CDR3 runs 17 residues. V dropped 5 bases and J dropped 2 bases, with 22 bases sitting between them. CDR1 is SGHNT and CDR2 is YENEEA in the germline V gene. The CDR3: CASSRPGLTLRPYEQYF. Here the CDR3 DNA reads TGTGCCAGCAGCCGACCCGGGCTTACCCTGAGGCCCTACGAGCAGTACTTC.

The genes are TRBV11-3 and TRBJ2-3; no clear D. Deletions cut 5 bases from V and 2 bases from J, with 11 bases between. Germline V CDR1 and CDR2: SGHNT, YENEEA. CDR3 length equals 14 residues. CDR3 bases: TGTGCCAGCAGCCCTGTAGTTTTCACAGATACGCAGTATTTT. This sequence encodes CASSPVVFTDTQYF.

This clone has more than one count but fewer than ten. The J gene is TRBJ1-2, the V gene TRBV6-8, with a tentative D call TRBD1 (6 bases). CDR3 length: 17 residues. Trimming stripped 3 bases from V and 2 bases from J, with 19 bases between. CDR1 is MNHGY and CDR2 is SAAAGT in the germline V gene. The CDR3 sequence: CASSYIVRGLANYGYTF. In DNA form, the CDR3 reads TGTGCCAGCAGTTATATCGTCAGGGGCCTAGCCAACTATGGCTACACCTTC.

This chain joins TRBV11-1 and TRBJ2-5; D uncertain. V lost 1 base to trimming and J lost 1 base, with 13 bases between them. From germline, CDR1 is SGHAT and CDR2 FQDESV (reference sequence). CDR3 length: 16 residues. CDR3 coding DNA: TGTGCCAGCAGCTTAGGGCGCGGCAGATTCCAAGAGACCCAGTACTTC. Protein product: CASSLGRGRFQETQYF.

The chain employs TRBV11-3 and TRBJ1-1; 7 bases map to TRBD1. V dropped 5 bases and J dropped 7; count of bases not matched to a gene: 13. The CDR3 loop spans 15 amino acids. Germline V CDR1 and CDR2: SGHNT, YENEEA. CDR3 DNA: TGTGCCAGCAGCCCCCAAACGGACTACAGGGGTGAAGCTTTCTTT. This encodes CASSPQTDYRGEAFF.

V gene TRBV11-3 combines with J gene TRBJ2-3; TRBD2 matches 8 bases. Germline assignment: CDR1 SGHNT and CDR2 YENEEA. Trimming cost V 5 bases and J 2 bases; bases outside gene matches: 12. This CDR3 is 17 amino acids long. The DNA of the CDR3 is TGTGCCAGCAGCCGGGAGGGGCGGGGAAGCCCCACAGATACGCAGTATTTT. Amino acids: CASSREGRGSPTDTQYF.

This chain joins TRBV16 and TRBJ1-2; the D gene is possibly TRBD1 (6 bases). V was cut by 4 bases and J by 9 bases, with 18 bases left in between. The CDR3 is made up of 14 amino acids. Germline V gives CDR1 KGHSY, CDR2 FQNENV. CDR3 nucleotides: TGTGCCAGCAGCCGGTCGACCGGGACACTGAGCTACACCTTC. Its protein product is CASSRSTGTLSYTF.

The rearrangement joins TRBV6-4 to TRBJ1-2; 7 positions agree with TRBD1. CDR1 and CDR2 (germline): MRHNA, SNTAGT. The CDR3 loop spans 11 amino acids. With 10 bases clipped from V and 8 bases from J, the junction kept 7 bases outside the gene matches. In DNA, the CDR3 is TGTGCCATCACAGGGGCAGGGGGCTACACCTTC. It yields the protein CAITGAGGYTF.

The chain has TRBV11-3 and TRBJ2-1; TRBD2 matches at 12 bases. With 5 bases clipped from V and 6 bases from J, the junction kept 11 bases outside the gene matches. In germline, CDR1 is SGHNT, CDR2 YENEEA. The CDR3 loop spans 17 amino acids. CDR3 DNA: TGTGCCAGCAGCCGACCTAGCGGGGGGGCGTCGGGCAATGAGCAGTTCTTC. It yields the protein CASSRPSGGASGNEQFF. Combining the CDR3 with reference TRBV11-3 and TRBJ2-1 gives the whole variable domain EAGVVQSPRYKIIEKKQPVAFWCNPISGHNTLYWYLQNLGQGPELLIRYENEEAVDDSQLPKDRFSAERLKGVDSTLKIQPAELGDSAVYLCASSRPSGGASGNEQFFGPGTRLTVL.

This chain connects TRBV10-2 to TRBJ1-1; weak D call: TRBD1 (6 bases). The CDR3 has 14 residues. Germline assignment: CDR1 WSHSY and CDR2 SAAADI. V lost 6 bases to trimming and J lost 4 bases, with 15 bases between them. The CDR3 DNA is TGCGCCAGCAGGACTCAGGGGAGAGGCACTGAAGCTTTCTTT. It translates to CASRTQGRGTEAFF.